What follows are 28 T cell receptor beta chains derived from one specimen sequenced in a study of beta chain features in type 1 diabetes. Reverse transcription of all isolated RNA meant that expressed TCRB transcripts were sequenced. Produced via immunoSEQ multiplex PCR; TCRdb's table is partial and in-frame only. The top ten clones hold about 3.9% of a sample with under 250,000 clones, about 26% of them seen once. Sample: central memory CD4+ T cells from blood. All receptors come from a man aged 25-45 years in good health.

With regard to this clone: One end of the junction is discordant with germline, which a read error may explain. The same CDR3 can be traced to other DNA sequences in this sample. The chain is built from TRBV7-6 and TRBJ2-7; no clear D gene. CDR1 is SGHVS, CDR2 FNYEAQ, per germline. The CDR3 is made up of 14 amino acids. CDR3: CASSLVGLSSEQYF. For the CDR3, the DNA is TGTGCCAGCAGCTTAGTAGGTCTCTCCTCCGAGCAGTACTTC.

For the CDR3, the DNA is TGTGCCAGCAGCGTCTCCGTCCCCACAGATACGCAGTATTTT. Its protein is CASSVSVPTDTQYF. The J gene is TRBJ2-3, the V gene TRBV9; D unresolved. Trimming took off 2 bases at V and 2 bases at J, with 9 bases between the two ends. The CDR3 covers 14 residues. Germline CDR1 is SGDLS and CDR2 is YYNGEE.

The gene calls are TRBV10-3 and TRBJ2-5; a weak D match, TRBD2 (6 bases). The J call may be faulty, since TRBJ2-7 better matches the DNA end. The CDR3 has 14 amino acids. The germline gives CDR1 ENHRY, CDR2 SYGVKD. The CDR3 region has the DNA TGTGCCATCTCCCGGGAGAGGGATGTCCACGAGCAGTACTTC. Translation: CAISRERDVHEQYF.

This clone was detected only a few times. V gene TRBV12-2 combines with J gene TRBJ1-2; whether TRBD1, the table's D call, matches the DNA was not checked. TRBV12-2 is a pseudogene. The CDR3 totals 16 residues. The CDR3 sequence is CASRLARTGNNYGYTF. CDR3 DNA sequence: TGTGCAAGTCGCTTAGCCCGGACAGGGAATAACTATGGCTACACCTTC.

There are a few counts of this clone. V and J are TRBV28 and TRBJ2-2; maybe TRBD2 (6 bases). Trimming removed 8 bases at V and 1 base at J, with 17 bases between. Germline values: CDR1 MDHEN, CDR2 SYDVKM. The CDR3 contains 16 residues. The CDR3 sequence: CASCRGARGNTGELFF. CDR3 sequence (DNA): TGTGCCAGCTGCCGTGGGGCGCGGGGGAACACCGGGGAGCTGTTTTTT.

Here the CDR3 DNA reads TGTGCCAGCAGTCTCGGGACTAGCGGGAGGAGAGGCAATGAGCAGTTCTTC. Translating it yields CASSLGTSGRRGNEQFF. The chain joins TRBV27 to TRBJ2-1; 15 nucleotides align to TRBD2. The CDR3 consists of 17 residues. Trimming took 5 bases from V and 6 from J; bases not matched to a gene: 8. CDR1 is MNHEY, CDR2 SMNVEV, per germline (reference sequence).

This clone was picked up one time. The V and J genes are TRBV2 and TRBJ1-5, with D perhaps matching TRBD1 (6 bases). The CDR3 runs 13 residues. Trimming took 4 bases from V and 7 from J, leaving 11 bases between them. Germline V CDR1 and CDR2: SNHLY, FYNNEI. This chain's CDR3 is CASSVQGAQPQHF. DNA for the CDR3: TGTGCCAGCAGTGTACAGGGAGCGCAGCCCCAGCATTTT.

This clone was recorded a few times. The chain has TRBV28 and TRBJ1-1; weak D call: TRBD1 (5 bases). The V and J ends lost 6 bases and 1 base respectively, with 12 bases between them. Germline-derived CDR1 and CDR2 are MDHEN and SYDVKM. CDR3 length equals 14 residues. The CDR3, as DNA: TGTGCCAGCAGGGCCTCGGGACGGAACACTGAAGCTTTCTTT. It codes for CASRASGRNTEAFF.

This clone was counted between two and nine times. The V and J genes are TRBV10-3 and TRBJ1-2; no definite D call. The CDR3 runs 13 residues. Deletions cut 6 bases from V and 0 bases from J, with 8 bases between. Germline V gene data show CDR1 as ENHRY and CDR2 as SYGVKD. CDR3 loop: CAIRTEANYGYTF. The CDR3 coding sequence is TGTGCCATCAGGACGGAGGCTAACTATGGCTACACCTTC.

A few counts support this clone. The J gene is TRBJ2-1, the V gene TRBV4-3; no clear D gene. Germline V CDR1 and CDR2: LGHNA, YSLEER. Trimming shortened V by 1 base and J by 8 bases, and 9 bases separated the two germline ends. The CDR3 runs 13 residues. The CDR3 region has the DNA TGCGCCAGCAGCCAAGGTGTGCAGGATGAGCAGTTCTTC. The encoded protein is CASSQGVQDEQFF.

This sequence joins TRBV14 and TRBJ2-5, with 9 bases matching TRBD2. V lost 3 bases, J lost 5 bases, and 10 bases stayed unmatched. Germline CDR1 reads SGHDN; CDR2 reads FVKESK. The length of the CDR3 is 16 residues. In nucleotides, the CDR3 is TGTGCCAGCAGCCAGGTGGCAAGCGGGAGGTTGGAGACCCAGTACTTC. As protein: CASSQVASGRLETQYF.

Only a few counts were recorded for this clone. This chain links TRBV15 with TRBJ2-1; D not resolved. The CDR3 has 12 amino acids. The germline gives CDR1 LNHNV, CDR2 YYDKDF (reference sequence). V was trimmed by 5 bases and J by 10 bases, leaving 12 bases between them. The CDR3: CATSGFLSEQFF. The CDR3 DNA is TGTGCCACCAGCGGATTCCTTAGCGAGCAGTTCTTC. Looking up the rest from reference TRBV15 and TRBJ2-1 gives the full variable domain: DAMVIQNPRYQVTQFGKPVTLSCSQTLNHNVMYWYQQKSSQAPKLLFHYYDKDFNNEADTPDNFQSRRPNTSFCFLDIRSPGLGDTAMYLCATSGFLSEQFFGPGTRLTVL.

This clone has a handful of counts. This sequence joins TRBV30 and TRBJ1-2; D is possibly TRBD1 (5 bases). The CDR3 contains 13 residues. Looked up from germline, CDR1 is GTSNPN and CDR2 is SVGIG (reference sequence). With 0 bases removed from V and 5 bases from J, the gap between germline ends came to 10 bases. The CDR3 nucleotides are TGTGCCTGGAGTGTAGCCAGACAGTATGGCTACACCTTC. Translating it yields CAWSVARQYGYTF.

This chain links TRBV7-9 with TRBJ1-3, with D uncertain. V lost 5 bases, J lost 0 bases, and 11 bases lay in between. This CDR3 contains 15 residues. Germline loops: CDR1 SEHNR, CDR2 FQNEAQ (reference sequence). The CDR3, as DNA: TGTGCCAGCAGCCTAGTGATCAGCTCTGGAAACACCATATATTTT. This sequence encodes CASSLVISSGNTIYF.

This clone has only a few counts. One junction end disagrees with the germline gene, perhaps due to a read error. The V call is TRBV30, the J call TRBJ2-7; 8 positions agree with TRBD1. Germline V CDR1 and CDR2: GTSNPN, SVGIG (reference sequence). The CDR3 has 8 amino acids. The CDR3: CASGTGLF. The DNA of the CDR3 is TGTGCCTCCGGGACAGGATTGTTC.

The gene calls are TRBV7-2 and TRBJ2-3; D tentatively fits TRBD1 or TRBD2 (5 bases each). The CDR3 sequence is 15 residues long. The germline V and J ends were trimmed by 1 base and 4 bases, with 12 bases remaining between them. CDR1 SGHTA and CDR2 FQGNSA come from the germline V gene. Here the CDR3 reads CASSLGGTRPDTQYF. CDR3 DNA: TGTGCCAGCAGCTTAGGTGGGACCCGACCAGATACGCAGTATTTT.

V usage is TRBV7-2 and J usage is TRBJ2-5; D uncertain. The end of the DNA fits TRBJ2-7 better, so the J call may be wrong. Germline V gives CDR1 SGHTA, CDR2 FQGNSA. This CDR3 has 14 residues. The CDR3, as DNA: TGTGCCAGCAGCCACCGCAGGAGTGAGGCCGAGCAGTACTTC. Translation gives CASSHRRSEAEQYF.

This clone was detected only a few times. This probably arose from a read error, given a far larger clone one base away. The chain joins TRBV2 to TRBJ2-6; perhaps D is TRBD1 or TRBD2 (5 bases each). The CDR3 consists of 17 residues. Germline CDR1 SNHLY, CDR2 FYNNEI. The CDR3 here is CASSVTAGVSGANVLAF. The CDR3 nucleotides are TGTGCCAGCAGTGTCACAGCCGGGGTCTCTGGGGCCAACGTCCTGGCTTTC.

This clone has a count of ten or more. The chain links TRBV25-1 to TRBJ2-5; D uncertain. Germline V lookup: CDR1 MGHDK, CDR2 SYGVNS. Trimming shortened V by 6 bases and J by 1 base, and 9 bases separated the two germline ends. CDR3 length: 13 amino acids. The CDR3 protein is CASSDPSQETQYF. DNA of the CDR3: TGTGCCAGCAGCGACCCGAGCCAAGAGACCCAGTACTTC. Variable domain in full (rest from reference TRBV25-1 and TRBJ2-5): EADIYQTPRYLVIGTGKKITLECSQTMGHDKMYWYQQDPGMELHLIHYSYGVNSTEKGDLSSESTVSRIRTEHFPLTLESARPSHTSQYLCASSDPSQETQYFGPGTRLLVL.

This clone was seen more than once but under ten times. At one of its ends the junction is not consistent with the germline gene, which may arise from a read error. The J gene is TRBJ1-5, the V gene TRBV2; 8 nucleotides align to TRBD1. The CDR3 sequence is 13 residues long. Germline lookup yields CDR1 SNHLY and CDR2 FYNNEI. CDR3 bases: TGTGCCAGGAGTGCACAGGGGGATCAGCCCCAGCATTTT. Its translation is CARSAQGDQPQHF.

This clone has only a few counts. The V gene is TRBV6-5, the J gene TRBJ2-7, with 7 bases fitting TRBD2. The length of the CDR3 is 15 residues. V was clipped by 2 bases and J by 3 bases; unmatched bases: 7. Germline-derived CDR1 and CDR2 are MNHEY and SVGAGI. The CDR3 here is CASSYTRLAVYEQYF. The CDR3, as DNA: TGTGCCAGCAGTTACACCCGACTAGCCGTCTACGAGCAGTACTTC.

This clone was seen at least ten times. The J gene is TRBJ1-5, the V gene TRBV29-1, with D perhaps TRBD1 (6 bases). The CDR3 consists of 12 residues. Between the trimmed V and J ends, which lost 7 bases and 7 bases, there was a span of 14 bases. In germline, CDR1 is SQVTM, CDR2 ANQGSEA. CDR3 loop: CSATIGGQPQHF. The CDR3 DNA reads as TGCAGCGCCACTATAGGGGGGCAGCCCCAGCATTTT.

This clone occurred a few times. J is TRBJ2-3 and V is TRBV11-2; 11 bases are a match to TRBD1. The V segment lost 4 bases and the J segment 3 bases; nucleotides outside the gene matches: 6. In germline, CDR1 is SGHAT, CDR2 FQNNGV. This CDR3 region has 16 residues. The CDR3 protein is CASSSWTGGFTDTQYF. CDR3 DNA: TGTGCCAGCAGCTCTTGGACAGGGGGCTTTACAGATACGCAGTATTTT.

A word on this clone: In the same sample, other DNA sequences code for this CDR3. The rearrangement uses TRBV5-4 and TRBJ2-1; D uncertain. V lost 0 bases to trimming and J lost 6 bases, with 4 bases between them. CDR1 is SGHNT and CDR2 is YYREEE in the germline V gene (reference sequence). This CDR3 region has 12 residues. CDR3 DNA: TGTGCCAGCAGCTTGGACCGCAATGAGCAGTTCTTC. Protein product: CASSLDRNEQFF.

Here the CDR3 DNA reads TGTGCCAGCTCCGCCCAAGAGACCCAGTACTTC. It specifies CASSAQETQYF. The chain carries TRBV18 and TRBJ2-5, with no clear D. The ends were cut back, 6 bases at V and 1 base at J, with 3 bases in the middle. CDR3 length equals 11 residues. The germline gives CDR1 KGHSH, CDR2 LQKENI.

Of note for this clone: At the DNA level, this CDR3 is encoded by other sequences in the same sample as well. The chain employs TRBV7-2 and TRBJ1-6, with D unresolved. V shed 0 bases and J shed 7 bases, with 7 bases lying between them. This CDR3 is built from 14 residues. CDR1 and CDR2 from the germline V gene are SGHTA and FQGNSA. Here the CDR3 DNA reads TGTGCCAGCAGCTTAGCAGGGAGGAATTCACCCCTCCACTTT. Its translation: CASSLAGRNSPLHF.

The genes are TRBV28 and TRBJ2-1; 12 nucleotides match TRBD1. J was trimmed by 8 bases and V by 2 bases; bases with no gene match: 1. The CDR3 loop spans 14 amino acids. CDR1 is MDHEN, CDR2 SYDVKM, per germline. The CDR3 region is CASSLRDRGHEQFF. The DNA for the CDR3 is TGTGCCAGCAGTTTAAGGGACAGGGGGCATGAGCAGTTCTTC.

This clone has more than one count but fewer than ten. The chain recombines TRBV2 with TRBJ2-7, with a tentative D call TRBD1 (5 bases). The CDR3 is 12 amino acids. Germline V gives CDR1 SNHLY, CDR2 FYNNEI. The V gene lost 5 bases and the J gene lost 3 bases, with 8 bases spanning the gap. Written as DNA, the CDR3 is TGTGCCAGCAGTAAAGACAGCTACGAGCAGTACTTC. Encoded protein: CASSKDSYEQYF.